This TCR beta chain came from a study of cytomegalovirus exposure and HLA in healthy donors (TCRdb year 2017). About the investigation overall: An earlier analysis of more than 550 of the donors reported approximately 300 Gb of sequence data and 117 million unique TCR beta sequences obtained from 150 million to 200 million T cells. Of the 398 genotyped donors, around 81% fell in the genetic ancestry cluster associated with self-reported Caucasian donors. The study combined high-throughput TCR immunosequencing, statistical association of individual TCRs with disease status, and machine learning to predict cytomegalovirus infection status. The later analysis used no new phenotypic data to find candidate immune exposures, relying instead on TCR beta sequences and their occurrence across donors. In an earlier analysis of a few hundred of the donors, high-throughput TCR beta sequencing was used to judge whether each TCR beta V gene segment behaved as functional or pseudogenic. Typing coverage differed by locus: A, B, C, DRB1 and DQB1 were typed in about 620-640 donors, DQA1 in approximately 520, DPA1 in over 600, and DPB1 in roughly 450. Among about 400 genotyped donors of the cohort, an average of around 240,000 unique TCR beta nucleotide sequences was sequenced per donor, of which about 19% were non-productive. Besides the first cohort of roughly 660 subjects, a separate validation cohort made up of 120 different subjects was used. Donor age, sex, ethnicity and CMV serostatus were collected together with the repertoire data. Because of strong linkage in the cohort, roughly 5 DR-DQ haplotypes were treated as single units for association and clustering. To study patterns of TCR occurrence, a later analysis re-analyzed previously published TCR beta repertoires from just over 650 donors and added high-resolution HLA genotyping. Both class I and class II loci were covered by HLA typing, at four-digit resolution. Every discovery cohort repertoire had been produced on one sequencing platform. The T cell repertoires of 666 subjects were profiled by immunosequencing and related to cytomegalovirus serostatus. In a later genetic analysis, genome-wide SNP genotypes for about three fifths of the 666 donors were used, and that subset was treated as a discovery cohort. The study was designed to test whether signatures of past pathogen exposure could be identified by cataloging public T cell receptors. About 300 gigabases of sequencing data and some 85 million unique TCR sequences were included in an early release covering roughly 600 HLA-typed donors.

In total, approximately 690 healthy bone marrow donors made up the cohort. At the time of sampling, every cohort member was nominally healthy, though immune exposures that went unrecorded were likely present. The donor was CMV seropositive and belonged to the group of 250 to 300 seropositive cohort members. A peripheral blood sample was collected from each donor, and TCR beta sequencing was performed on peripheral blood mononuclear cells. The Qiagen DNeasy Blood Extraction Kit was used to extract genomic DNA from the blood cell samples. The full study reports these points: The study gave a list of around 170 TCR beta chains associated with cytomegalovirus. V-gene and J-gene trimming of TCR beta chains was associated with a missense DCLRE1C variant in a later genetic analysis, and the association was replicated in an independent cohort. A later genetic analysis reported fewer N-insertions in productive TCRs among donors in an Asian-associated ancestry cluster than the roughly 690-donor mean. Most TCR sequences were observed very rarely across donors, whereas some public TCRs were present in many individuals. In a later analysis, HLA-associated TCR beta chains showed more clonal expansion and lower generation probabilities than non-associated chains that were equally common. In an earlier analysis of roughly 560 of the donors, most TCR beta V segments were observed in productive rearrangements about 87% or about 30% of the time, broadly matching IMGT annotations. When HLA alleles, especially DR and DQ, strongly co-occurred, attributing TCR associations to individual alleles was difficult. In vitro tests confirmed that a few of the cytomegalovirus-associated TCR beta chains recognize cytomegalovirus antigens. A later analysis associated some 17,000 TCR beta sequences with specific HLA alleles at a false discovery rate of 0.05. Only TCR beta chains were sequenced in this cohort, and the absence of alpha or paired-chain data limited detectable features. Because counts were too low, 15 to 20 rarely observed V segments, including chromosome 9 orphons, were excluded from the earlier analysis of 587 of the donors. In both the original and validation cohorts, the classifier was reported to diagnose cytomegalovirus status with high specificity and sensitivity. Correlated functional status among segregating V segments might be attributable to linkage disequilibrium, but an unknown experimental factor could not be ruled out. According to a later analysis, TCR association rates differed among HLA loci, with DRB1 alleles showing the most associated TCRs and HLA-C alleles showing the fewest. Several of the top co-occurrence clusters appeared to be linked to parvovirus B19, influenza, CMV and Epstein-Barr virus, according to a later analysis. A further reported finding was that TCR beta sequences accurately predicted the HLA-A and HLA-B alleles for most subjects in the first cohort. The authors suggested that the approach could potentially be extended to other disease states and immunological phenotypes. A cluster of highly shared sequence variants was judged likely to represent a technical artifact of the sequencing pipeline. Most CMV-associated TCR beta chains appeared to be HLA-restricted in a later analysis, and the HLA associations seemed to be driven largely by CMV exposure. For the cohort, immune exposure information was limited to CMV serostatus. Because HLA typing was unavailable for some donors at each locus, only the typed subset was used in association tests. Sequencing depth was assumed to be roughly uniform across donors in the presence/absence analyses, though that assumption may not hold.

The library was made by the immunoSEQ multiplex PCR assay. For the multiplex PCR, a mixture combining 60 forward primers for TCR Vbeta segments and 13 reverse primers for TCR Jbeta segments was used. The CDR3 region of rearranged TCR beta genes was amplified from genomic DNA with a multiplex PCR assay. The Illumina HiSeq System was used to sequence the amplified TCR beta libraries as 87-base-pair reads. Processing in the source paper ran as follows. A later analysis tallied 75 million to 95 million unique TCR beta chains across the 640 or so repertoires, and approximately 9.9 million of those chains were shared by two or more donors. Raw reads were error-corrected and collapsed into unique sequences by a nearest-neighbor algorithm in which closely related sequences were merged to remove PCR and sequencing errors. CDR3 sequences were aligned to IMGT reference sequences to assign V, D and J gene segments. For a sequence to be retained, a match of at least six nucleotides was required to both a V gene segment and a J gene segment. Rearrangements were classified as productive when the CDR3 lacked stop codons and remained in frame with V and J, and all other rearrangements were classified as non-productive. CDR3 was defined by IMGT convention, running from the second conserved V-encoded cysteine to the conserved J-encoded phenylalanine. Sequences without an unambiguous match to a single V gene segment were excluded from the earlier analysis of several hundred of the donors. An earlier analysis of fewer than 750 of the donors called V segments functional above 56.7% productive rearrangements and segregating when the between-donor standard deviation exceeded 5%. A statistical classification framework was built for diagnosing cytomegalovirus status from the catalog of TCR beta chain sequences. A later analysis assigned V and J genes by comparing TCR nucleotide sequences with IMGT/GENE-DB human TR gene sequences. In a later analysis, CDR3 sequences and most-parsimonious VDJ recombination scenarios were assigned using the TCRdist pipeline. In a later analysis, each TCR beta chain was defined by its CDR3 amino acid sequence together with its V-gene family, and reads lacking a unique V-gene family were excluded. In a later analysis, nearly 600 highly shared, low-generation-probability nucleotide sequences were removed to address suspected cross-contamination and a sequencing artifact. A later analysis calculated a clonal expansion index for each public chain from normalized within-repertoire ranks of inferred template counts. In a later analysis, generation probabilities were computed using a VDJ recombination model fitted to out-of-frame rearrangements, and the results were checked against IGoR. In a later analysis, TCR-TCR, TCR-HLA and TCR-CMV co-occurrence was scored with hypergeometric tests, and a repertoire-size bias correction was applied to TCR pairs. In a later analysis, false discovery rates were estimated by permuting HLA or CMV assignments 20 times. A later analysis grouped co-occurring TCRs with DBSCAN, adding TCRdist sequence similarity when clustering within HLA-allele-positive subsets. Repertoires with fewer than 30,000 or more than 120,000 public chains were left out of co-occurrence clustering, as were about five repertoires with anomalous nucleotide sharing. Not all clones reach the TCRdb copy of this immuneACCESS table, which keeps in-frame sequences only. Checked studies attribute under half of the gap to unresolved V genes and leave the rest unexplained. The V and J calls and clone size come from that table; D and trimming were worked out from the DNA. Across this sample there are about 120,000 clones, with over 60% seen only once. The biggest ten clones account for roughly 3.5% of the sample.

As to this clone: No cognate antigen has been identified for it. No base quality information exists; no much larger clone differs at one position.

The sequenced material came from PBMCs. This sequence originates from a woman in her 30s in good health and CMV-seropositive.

The CDR3 loop reads CASIGVGGDGYTF. The nucleotide sequence is given as TGTGCCAGTATAGGCGTTGGGGGCGATGGCTACACCTTC. The chain links TRBV19 with TRBJ1-2; the D region possibly corresponds to TRBD1 (6 bases align). Deletion took 7 bases off V and 6 bases off J, with a span of 15 bases between the germline ends. The CDR3 goes from the cysteine to the phenylalanine over 13 residues. The kept DNA is CDR3 alone, 39 bases in frame from the first base. Taken from the germline V gene (reference sequence), the CDR1 and CDR2 loops are LNHDA and SQIVND.